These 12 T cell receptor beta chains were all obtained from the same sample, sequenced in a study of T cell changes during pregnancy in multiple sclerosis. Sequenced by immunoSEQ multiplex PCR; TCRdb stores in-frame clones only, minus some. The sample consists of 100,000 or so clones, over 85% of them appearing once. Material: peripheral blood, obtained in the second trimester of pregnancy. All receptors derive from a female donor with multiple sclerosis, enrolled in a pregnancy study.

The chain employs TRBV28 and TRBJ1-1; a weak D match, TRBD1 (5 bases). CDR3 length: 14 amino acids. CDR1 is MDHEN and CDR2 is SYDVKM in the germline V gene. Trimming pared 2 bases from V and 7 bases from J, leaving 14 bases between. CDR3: CASSLGALPNEAFF. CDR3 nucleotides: TGTGCCAGCAGTTTAGGGGCCCTTCCCAATGAAGCTTTCTTT.

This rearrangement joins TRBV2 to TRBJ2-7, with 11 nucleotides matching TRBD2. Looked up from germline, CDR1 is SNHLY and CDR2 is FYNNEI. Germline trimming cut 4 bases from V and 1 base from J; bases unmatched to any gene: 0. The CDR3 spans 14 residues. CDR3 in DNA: TGTGCCAGCAGTGGACTAGCGGGATCCTACGAGCAGTACTTC. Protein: CASSGLAGSYEQYF. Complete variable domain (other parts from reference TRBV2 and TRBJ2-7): EPEVTQTPSHQVTQMGQEVILRCVPISNHLYFYWYRQILGQKVEFLVSFYNNEISEKSEIFDDQFSVERPDGSNFTLKIRSTKLEDSAMYFCASSGLAGSYEQYFGPGTRLTVT.

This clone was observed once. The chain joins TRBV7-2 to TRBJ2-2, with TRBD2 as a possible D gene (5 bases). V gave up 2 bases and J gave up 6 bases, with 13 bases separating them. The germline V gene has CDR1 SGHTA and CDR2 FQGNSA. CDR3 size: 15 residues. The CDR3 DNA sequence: TGTGCCAGCAGCTTACGGGCCCTAGCTGCCGGGGAGCTGTTTTTT. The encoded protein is CASSLRALAAGELFF.

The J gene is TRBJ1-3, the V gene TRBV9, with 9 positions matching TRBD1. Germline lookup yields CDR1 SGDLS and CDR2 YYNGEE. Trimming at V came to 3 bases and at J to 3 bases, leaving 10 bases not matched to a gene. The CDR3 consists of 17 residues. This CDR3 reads CASSGRYRGHGGNTIYF. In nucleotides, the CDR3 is TGTGCCAGCAGCGGCCGATACAGGGGGCATGGTGGAAACACCATATATTTT.

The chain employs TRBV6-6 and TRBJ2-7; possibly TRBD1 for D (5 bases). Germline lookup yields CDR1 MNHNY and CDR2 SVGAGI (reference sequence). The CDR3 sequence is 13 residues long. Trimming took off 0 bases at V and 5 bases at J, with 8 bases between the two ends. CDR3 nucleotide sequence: TGTGCCAGCAGTTACTCCAGGGTGAACGAGCAGTACTTC. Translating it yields CASSYSRVNEQYF.

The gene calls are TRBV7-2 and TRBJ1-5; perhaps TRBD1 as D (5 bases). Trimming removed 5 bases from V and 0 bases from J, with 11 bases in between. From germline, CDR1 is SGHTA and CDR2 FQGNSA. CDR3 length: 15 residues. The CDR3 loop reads CASSPQVSSNQPQHF. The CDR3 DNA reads TGTGCCAGCAGCCCACAGGTTTCTAGCAATCAGCCCCAGCATTTT.

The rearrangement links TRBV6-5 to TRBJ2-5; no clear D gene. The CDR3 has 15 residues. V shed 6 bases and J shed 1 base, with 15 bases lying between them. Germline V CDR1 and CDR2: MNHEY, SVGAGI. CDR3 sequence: CASRPEMGVQETQYF. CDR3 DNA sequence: TGTGCCAGCAGGCCCGAAATGGGCGTCCAAGAGACCCAGTACTTC.

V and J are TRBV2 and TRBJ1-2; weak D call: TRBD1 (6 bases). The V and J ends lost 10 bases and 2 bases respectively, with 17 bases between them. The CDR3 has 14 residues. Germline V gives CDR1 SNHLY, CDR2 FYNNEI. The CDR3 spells CATTGGAGNYGYTF. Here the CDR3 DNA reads TGTGCCACGACGGGGGGGGCGGGAAACTATGGCTACACCTTC.

The CDR3 loop reads CASSIQGYETQYF. In nucleotides, the CDR3 is TGTGCCAGCAGTATACAGGGTTACGAGACCCAGTACTTC. The chain couples TRBV6-6 to TRBJ2-5; possibly TRBD1 for D (6 bases). Between the trimmed V and J ends, which lost 5 bases and 5 bases, there was a span of 12 bases. The CDR3 spans 13 residues. Germline V gives CDR1 MNHNY, CDR2 SVGAGI (reference sequence).

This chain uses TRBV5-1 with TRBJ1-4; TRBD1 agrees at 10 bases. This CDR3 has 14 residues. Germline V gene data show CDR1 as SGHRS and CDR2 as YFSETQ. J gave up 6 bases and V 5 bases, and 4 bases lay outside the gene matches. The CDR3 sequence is CASSRQGADEKLFF. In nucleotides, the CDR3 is TGCGCCAGCAGTAGACAGGGGGCGGATGAAAAACTGTTTTTT.

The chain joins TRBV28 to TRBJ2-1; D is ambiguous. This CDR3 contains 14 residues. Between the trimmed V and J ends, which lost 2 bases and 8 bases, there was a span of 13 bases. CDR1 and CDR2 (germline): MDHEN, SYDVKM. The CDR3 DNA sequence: TGTGCCAGCAGTTTAATGGAAGGCGCGGATGAGCAGTTCTTC. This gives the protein CASSLMEGADEQFF.

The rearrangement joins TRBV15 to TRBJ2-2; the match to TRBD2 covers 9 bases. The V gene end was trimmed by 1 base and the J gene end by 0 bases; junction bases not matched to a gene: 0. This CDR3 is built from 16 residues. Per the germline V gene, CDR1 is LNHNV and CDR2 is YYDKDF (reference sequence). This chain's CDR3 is CATSRGLAANTGELFF. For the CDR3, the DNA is TGTGCCACCAGCAGAGGACTAGCGGCGAACACCGGGGAGCTGTTTTTT.